Described below is a single T cell receptor beta chain sequence and its context. Assay: immunoSEQ multiplex PCR; the TCRdb copy retains only in-frame clones and omits some. The table has a few hundred thousand clones, roughly four fifths seen once. This sample is drawn from a study of blood T cell repertoires in COVID-19. Clinical history reported by participants formed the basis on which cohorts were assigned. V dropped 1 base and J dropped 0 bases, with 8 bases sitting between them. Germline values: CDR1 SGHDT, CDR2 YYEEEE. The CDR3 spans 15 residues. The V gene is TRBV5-6, the J gene TRBJ2-1; the D is unclear. The sample was PBMCs or T cells enriched from blood (not recorded which). This receptor was identified in a woman between 50 and 59 years old who had recovered from COVID-19. Here the CDR3 DNA reads TGTGCCAGCAGCTTGAAACTCAACTCCTACAATGAGCAGTTCTTC. This sequence encodes CASSLKLNSYNEQFF.